Given below is one TCR beta chain in context. The antigen is undetermined. Rectal tissue came from one to two pinch biopsies taken at colonoscopy. This entry is derived from a study of pediatric ulcerative colitis. There are 12 residues in the CDR3. Trimming cost V 6 bases and J 5 bases, with 10 bases left between them. In germline, CDR1 is MNHEY, CDR2 SVGAGI. The assay was immunoSEQ multiplex PCR, and TCRdb's table has in-frame clones only and misses some. The data hold 20,000 to 25,000 clones, with 65% to 80% observed a single time. Study outcomes and limitations: No controls had the two rectal clonotypes shared by ulcerative colitis patients.

The sequencing sample was made of gut tissue. The gene calls are TRBV6-5 and TRBJ1-1; D gene ambiguous. The sequence came from a boy aged 5-17 years with severe ulcerative colitis. Here the CDR3 DNA reads TGTGCCAGCAGCCTACATCCGACTGAAGCTTTCTTT. Its protein product is CASSLHPTEAFF.